The 12 T cell receptor beta chains below all came from one sample that was sequenced in a study of tissue T cells after allogeneic stem cell transplantation. The method was immunoSEQ multiplex PCR; TCRdb's version includes in-frame clones alone and lacks a portion of them. The profile covers some 22,000 clones, with 69% appearing a single time and about 0.41% taken by the ten largest. The sequencing sample was made of blood. Source of these receptors: a female BALB/c mouse in good health. The mouse strain carries the MHC haplotype H2-d.

A few counts support this clone. The genes and germline here are from mouse. The sequenced fragment ends 1 residue before the CDR3 boundary, so the rest is inferred from the germline J gene. This rearrangement joins TRBV4 to TRBJ2-7; the match to TRBD1 covers 11 bases. The CDR3 totals 15 residues. J lost 3 bases, V lost 5 bases, and 6 bases had no gene match. Germline V gene lookup returns CDR1 LGHDT and CDR2 YNNKQL (reference sequence). The DNA read from the CDR3 is TGTGCCAGCAGCCTCGGGACAGGGGGAGGCTATGAACAGTAC. Translation gives CASSLGTGGGYEQY. The entire CDR3 protein reads CASSLGTGGGYEQYF.

As regards this clone: Mouse gene names apply. The read terminates 1 residue ahead of where the CDR3 ends, so the germline J gene completes it. The J gene is TRBJ2-4, the V gene TRBV4; either TRBD1 or TRBD2 may supply D (6 bases each). Trimming left V 6 bases short and J 6 bases short, with 13 bases between. Germline V gene sequence: CDR1 LGHDT, CDR2 YNNKQL (reference sequence). The CDR3 length is 13 residues. The CDR3 sequence: CASRSGGANTLYF. The sequenced CDR3 bases are TGTGCCAGCAGAAGTGGGGGCGCGAACACCTTGTAC. Using reference TRBV4 and TRBJ2-4 for the parts outside the CDR3, the full variable domain is ETAVFQTPNYHVTQVGNEVSFNCKQTLGHDTMYWYKQDSKKLLKIMFSYNNKQLIVNETVPRRFSPQSSDKAHLNLRIKSVEPEDSAVYLCASRSGGANTLYFGAGTRLSVL.

In this sample, this clone turned up a few times. Gene names are the mouse ones. The missing CDR3 end, 1 residue past where the read stops, is filled in from the germline J gene. J is TRBJ2-2 and V is TRBV4; possible D gene TRBD1, 6 bases. This CDR3 comprises 14 residues. Trimming took off 4 bases at V and 2 bases at J, with 8 bases between the two ends. Germline CDR1 is LGHDT and CDR2 is YNNKQL (reference sequence). The CDR3 spells CASSFGQNTGQLYF. Partial CDR3 DNA: TGTGCCAGCAGCTTCGGACAGAACACCGGGCAGCTCTAC.

This clone was detected a few times. Mouse gene names and germline throughout. The CDR3 end is not reached by the read, which stops 1 residue before it; the germline J gene fills it in. The gene calls are TRBV13-3 and TRBJ2-3; maybe TRBD2 (5 bases). Trimming stripped 0 bases from V and 0 bases from J, with 8 bases between. The CDR3 runs to 15 residues. Germline lookup yields CDR1 NNHDY and CDR2 SYVADS. The CDR3 sequence: CASSDGLGSAETLYF. The covered CDR3 bases are TGTGCCAGCAGTGATGGGCTGGGTAGTGCAGAAACGCTGTAT.

This clone was found once. Gene names and germline match the mouse. Read coverage stops 1 residue before the CDR3 terminus; the germline J gene supplies the remainder. This chain links TRBV13-1 with TRBJ2-4, with D tentatively TRBD1 (6 bases). CDR3 length: 15 amino acids. V was cut by 3 bases and J by 0 bases, with 11 bases left in between. The germline CDR1 and CDR2 sequences are NSHNY and SYGAGN. The CDR3 protein is CASSVTGTSQNTLYF. The CDR3 bases that were read are TGTGCCAGCAGTGTCACCGGGACAAGTCAAAACACCTTGTAC.

This clone was found a few times. Gene names and germline match the mouse. The CDR3 end lies 1 residue beyond the end of the read and is filled in from the germline J gene. The rearrangement links TRBV19 to TRBJ2-7, with 11 nucleotides matching TRBD2. V lost 3 bases to trimming and J lost 4 bases; unmatched junction nucleotides: 3. CDR1 is FNHDT, CDR2 SITEND, per germline (reference sequence). This CDR3 is built from 14 residues. The part of the CDR3 DNA that was read is TGTGCCAGCAGTAGGGGGGACTGGGGGTATGAACAGTAC. It codes for CASSRGDWGYEQY. The whole CDR3 protein reads CASSRGDWGYEQYF. The full variable domain, its missing parts supplied by reference TRBV19 and TRBJ2-7, is GGIITQTPKFLIGQEGQKLTLKCQQNFNHDTMYWYRQDSGKGLRLIYYSITENDLQKGDLSEGYDASREKKSSFSLTVTSAQKNEMAVFLCASSRGDWGYEQYFGPGTRLTVL.

As for this clone: Germline and genes here are mouse. The read is 1 residue too short to cover the CDR3 end, so that end is filled in from the germline J gene. This chain uses TRBV13-2 with TRBJ2-2; 10 positions agree with TRBD2. The CDR3 consists of 16 residues. J gave up 2 bases and V 0 bases, and 1 base lay outside the gene matches. CDR1 and CDR2 (germline): NNHNN, SYGAGS (reference sequence). This CDR3 reads CASGDETGGNTGQLYF. The sequenced part of the CDR3 DNA is TGTGCCAGCGGTGATGAGACTGGGGGGAACACCGGGCAGCTCTAC.

A remark on this clone: Each gene name is a mouse one. The read terminates 1 residue before the CDR3 end, so the remaining end is supplied by the germline J gene. The chain carries TRBV13-1 and TRBJ2-1; 9 nucleotides line up with TRBD2. Per germline, CDR1 NSHNY and CDR2 SYGAGN. The CDR3 is 15 amino acids. V lost 3 bases and J lost 2; bases outside the gene matches: 3. CDR3 amino acids: CASSAWGGYYAEQFF. Incomplete CDR3 DNA: TGTGCCAGCAGTGCCTGGGGGGGGTACTATGCTGAGCAGTTC.

On this clone: The gene names given are mouse names. The CDR3 reads CASGDAWGGGALYF. CDR3 DNA, as far as it was read: TGTGCCAGCGGTGATGCCTGGGGGGGAGGGGCGCTGTAT. The genes are TRBV13-2 and TRBJ2-3; 9 bases are a match to TRBD2. The read gets to within 1 residue of the CDR3 end, and the germline J gene fills in the rest. Germline trimming cut 0 bases from V and 10 bases from J; bases unmatched to any gene: 6. This CDR3 has 14 amino acids. CDR1 and CDR2 from the germline V gene are NNHNN and SYGAGS (reference sequence).

In this sample, this clone turned up a few times. The genes are named according to mouse. The read gets to within 1 residue of the CDR3 end, and the germline J gene fills in the rest. This chain connects TRBV24 to TRBJ2-7; TRBD1 agrees at 11 bases. V lost 6 bases to trimming and J lost 7 bases; unmatched junction nucleotides: 14. Per the germline V gene, CDR1 is KGHTA and CDR2 is FRNEEI. The CDR3 extends over 16 amino acids. The sequenced CDR3 bases are TGTGCCAGCAGCCCCTCTCTCCGGGACAGGGGGAGAGAACAGTAC. Its protein product is CASSPSLRDRGREQY. Given in full, the CDR3 is CASSPSLRDRGREQYF.

Of note for this clone: Genes and germline are mouse. The read ends 1 residue before the CDR3 terminus; that terminus is restored from the germline J gene. J is TRBJ1-1 and V is TRBV4; tentatively, D is TRBD1 (5 bases). Trimming pared 5 bases from V and 3 bases from J, leaving 13 bases between. In germline, CDR1 is LGHDT, CDR2 YNNKQL (reference sequence). The CDR3 is 14 residues long. CDR3 in amino acids: CASSLRVRDTEVFF. The CDR3 DNA, read in part, is TGTGCCAGCAGCCTCAGGGTAAGGGACACAGAAGTCTTC.

The sample holds a few counts of this clone. Genes here carry mouse names. The sample carries other DNA sequences with the same CDR3. CDR3 amino acids: CASSQEGQPYAEQFF. The sequenced part of the CDR3 DNA is TGTGCCAGCAGCCAAGAGGGACAACCCTATGCTGAGCAGTTC. The J gene is TRBJ2-1, the V gene TRBV5; the D gene is possibly TRBD1 (6 bases). With the read ending 1 residue before the CDR3 end, the germline J gene is used to fill in that end. Trimming took off 0 bases at V and 3 bases at J, with 9 bases between the two ends. The CDR3 loop spans 15 amino acids. Germline CDR1 reads LGHNA; CDR2 reads YNLKQL (reference sequence).